This TCR beta chain was identified in a study of Ad26.COV2.S vaccination and SARS-CoV-2 variants. Study at large: Intramuscular Ad26.COV2.S at 5x10^10 or 1x10^11 viral particles. The study, taken as a whole, reports: Measurements of TCR breadth and depth may have given underestimates of the total T cell responses. Breadth of non-spike TCRs did not differ between vaccinees and placebo recipients.

Sample treatment: 15 to 20 received Ad26.COV2.S at low or high dose, single or two shots; several received placebo; per-sample allocation not given. At day 63 after the first vaccine or placebo injection, samples were drawn. Recruitment in Boston yielded a donor of adult age, 18-55 years. Sequencing was performed with immunoSEQ multiplex PCR; in TCRdb, only in-frame clones are kept and a portion is missing. This table has 360,000 or so clones, approximately 89% appearing once. On this clone itself: Its specificity is unknown.

The CDR3 extends over 14 amino acids. Germline V CDR1 and CDR2: SEHNR, FQNEAQ (reference sequence). V was cut by 6 bases and J by 5 bases, with 16 bases left in between. This sequence was found in a person aged 18-65 years who received the Ad26.COV2.S COVID-19 vaccine or a placebo. The V and J genes are TRBV7-9 and TRBJ2-5; D possibly corresponds to TRBD1 (6 bases). Sequences were derived from peripheral blood, sampled in a trial of Ad26.COV2.S vaccine versus placebo. The CDR3 protein is CASRPTGSTETQYF. The CDR3 DNA sequence: TGTGCCAGCAGGCCTACAGGGAGCACGGAGACCCAGTACTTC. Full variable domain (outside the CDR3, taken from reference TRBV7-9 and TRBJ2-5): DTGVSQNPRHKITKRGQNVTFRCDPISEHNRLYWYRQTLGQGPEFLTYFQNEAQLEKSRLLSDRFSAERPKGSFSTLEIQRTEQGDSAMYLCASRPTGSTETQYFGPGTRLLVL.